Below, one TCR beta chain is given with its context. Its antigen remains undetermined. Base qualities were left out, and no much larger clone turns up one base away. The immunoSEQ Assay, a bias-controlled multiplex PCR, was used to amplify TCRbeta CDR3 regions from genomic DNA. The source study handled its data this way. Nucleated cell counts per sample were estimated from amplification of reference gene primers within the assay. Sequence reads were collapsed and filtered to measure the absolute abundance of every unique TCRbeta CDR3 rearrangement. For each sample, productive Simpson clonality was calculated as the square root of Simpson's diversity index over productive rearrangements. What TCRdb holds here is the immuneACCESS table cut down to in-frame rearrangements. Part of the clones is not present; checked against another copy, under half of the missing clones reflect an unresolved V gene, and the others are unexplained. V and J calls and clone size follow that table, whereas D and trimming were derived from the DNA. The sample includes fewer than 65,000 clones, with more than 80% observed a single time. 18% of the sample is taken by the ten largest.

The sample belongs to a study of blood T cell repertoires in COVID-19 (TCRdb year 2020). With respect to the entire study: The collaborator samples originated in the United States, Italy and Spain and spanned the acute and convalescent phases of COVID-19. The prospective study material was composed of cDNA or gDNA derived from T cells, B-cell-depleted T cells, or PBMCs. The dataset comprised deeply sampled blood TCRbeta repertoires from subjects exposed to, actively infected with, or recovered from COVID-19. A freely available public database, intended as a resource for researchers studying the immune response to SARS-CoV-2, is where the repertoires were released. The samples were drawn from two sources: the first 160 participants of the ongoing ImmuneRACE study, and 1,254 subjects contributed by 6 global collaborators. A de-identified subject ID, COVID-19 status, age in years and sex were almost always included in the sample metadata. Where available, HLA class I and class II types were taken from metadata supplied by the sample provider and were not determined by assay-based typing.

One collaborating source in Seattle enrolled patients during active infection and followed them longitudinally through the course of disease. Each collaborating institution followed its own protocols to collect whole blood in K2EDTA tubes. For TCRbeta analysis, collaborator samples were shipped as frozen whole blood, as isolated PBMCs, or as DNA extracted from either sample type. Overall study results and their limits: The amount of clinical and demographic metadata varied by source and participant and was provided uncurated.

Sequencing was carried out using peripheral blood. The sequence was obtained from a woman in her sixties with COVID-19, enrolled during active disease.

The CDR3 protein sequence reads: CASSRGTDYEQYF. The DNA reads TGTGCCAGCAGCCGGGGGACGGACTACGAGCAGTACTTC. The V gene is TRBV2 and the J gene is TRBJ2-7; a weak D assignment points to TRBD2 (6 bases agree). The germline V gene supplies CDR1 SNHLY and CDR2 FYNNEI. The CDR3 sequence holds 13 residues, the cysteine and phenylalanine included. Solely the CDR3 DNA is kept, with 39 bases framed from the first base. At the junction V is shortened by 6 bases and J by 3 bases, with 12 bases in between.